The clone carrying this T cell receptor (beta chain) was seen a handful of times. V lost 6 bases and J 7 bases, leaving 19 bases between the germline ends. The germline gives CDR1 WSHSY, CDR2 SAAADI. The CDR3 consists of 14 residues. Sequenced by immunoSEQ multiplex PCR; TCRdb stores in-frame clones only, minus some. The sample contains 35,000 to 45,000 clones, less than 90% of which appear only once. The data derive from a study of control samples from healthy donors and cancer patients. The V call is TRBV10-2, the J call TRBJ2-7; D may be TRBD1 (6 bases). This TCR derives from a man between 60 and 70 years old in good health. Material for sequencing was blood. The CDR3 reads CASRQTGSQREQYF. CDR3 DNA: TGCGCCAGCAGGCAAACAGGGAGTCAGCGGGAGCAGTACTTC.